The clone carrying this T cell receptor (beta chain) was seen a single time. The germline V and J ends were trimmed by 3 bases and 5 bases, with 11 bases remaining between them. Germline V lookup: CDR1 SGHDT, CDR2 YYEEEE. The CDR3 loop spans 13 amino acids. These data come from a study of blood T cell repertoires in COVID-19. The overall study: The study drew acute and convalescent COVID-19 samples from the United States, Italy and Spain. PBMCs, B-cell-depleted T cells, or T cells were the source of the cDNA or gDNA that made up the material.

Per the study methods: Using reference gene primer amplification, nucleated cell counts were estimated. Method: immunoSEQ multiplex PCR; TCRdb's copy keeps in-frame clones and lacks some. The DNA was the basis for D and trimming; V, J and clone size are from that table. Seen here are some 250,000 clones, less than 90% observed once, and the top ten hold about 2%. The sequenced sample was peripheral blood. The rearrangement uses TRBV5-6 and TRBJ1-1; D is uncertain. The source of this sequence is a man aged 25 to 40 with active or convalescent COVID-19. CDR3 residues: CASSSSDWTEAFF. As DNA, the CDR3 is TGTGCCAGCAGCTCCAGTGACTGGACTGAAGCTTTCTTT.